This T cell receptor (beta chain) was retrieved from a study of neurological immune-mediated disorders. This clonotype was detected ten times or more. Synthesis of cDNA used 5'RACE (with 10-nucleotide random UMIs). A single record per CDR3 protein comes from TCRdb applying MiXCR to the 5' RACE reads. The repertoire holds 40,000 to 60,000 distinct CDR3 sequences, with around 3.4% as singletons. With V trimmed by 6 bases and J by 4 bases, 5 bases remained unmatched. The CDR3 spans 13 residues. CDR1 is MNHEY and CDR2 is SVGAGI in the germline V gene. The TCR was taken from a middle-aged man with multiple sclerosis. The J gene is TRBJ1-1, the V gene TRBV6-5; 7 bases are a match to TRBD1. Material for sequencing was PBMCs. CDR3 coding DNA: TGTGCCAGCAGACCCTCAGGGGGCACTGAAGCTTTCTTT. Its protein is CASRPSGGTEAFF.